The 14 T cell receptor beta chains in this list originate from one sample, sequenced in a study of control samples from healthy donors and cancer patients. Sequenced by immunoSEQ multiplex PCR; TCRdb stores in-frame clones only, minus some. The sample has around 150,000 clones, roughly 90% seen once. The source material was blood. These receptors all come from a man aged 30 to 45 in good health.

The rearrangement uses TRBV4-1 and TRBJ2-5; maybe TRBD2 (7 bases). Trimming left V 2 bases short and J 1 base short, with 17 bases between. CDR1 MGHRA and CDR2 YSYEKL come from the germline V gene. This CDR3 contains 17 residues. The CDR3 DNA sequence: TGCGCCAGCAGCCAATCATGGTTGGGAGGGGGCCAAGAGACCCAGTACTTC. Its protein product is CASSQSWLGGGQETQYF.

The chain combines TRBV3-1 (or the pseudogene TRBV3-2) with TRBJ2-7; 8 nucleotides agree with TRBD2. This CDR3 spans 16 amino acids. CDR1 is LGHDT and CDR2 is YNNKEL in the germline V gene (reference sequence). V lost 4 bases and J lost 0; bases outside the gene matches: 8. Written as DNA, the CDR3 is TGTGCCAGCAGCCCGATAGCGGGGCCGAGCTCCTACGAGCAGTACTTC. Translation: CASSPIAGPSSYEQYF.

This clone was seen a single time. V usage is TRBV3-1 (or the pseudogene TRBV3-2) and J usage is TRBJ2-1; D call uncertain. Germline CDR1 and CDR2: LGHDT and YNNKEL (reference sequence). The CDR3 sequence is 16 residues long. The V and J ends lost 0 bases and 5 bases respectively, with 14 bases between them. CDR3 sequence: CASSQDPLKVDNEQFF. The CDR3 DNA follows: TGTGCCAGCAGCCAAGATCCCCTTAAGGTAGACAATGAGCAGTTCTTC.

The chain combines TRBV10-3 with TRBJ2-7, with 7 positions matching TRBD1. With V trimmed by 6 bases and J by 0 bases, 5 bases remained unmatched. From germline, CDR1 is ENHRY and CDR2 SYGVKD. The CDR3 has 14 amino acids. The CDR3: CAIRGTAISYEQYF. CDR3 in DNA: TGTGCCATCAGGGGGACAGCAATCTCCTACGAGCAGTACTTC.

V usage is TRBV6-5 and J usage is TRBJ1-1, with a tentative D call TRBD1 (5 bases). V was pared by 0 bases and J by 3 bases, with 8 bases between. This CDR3 region has 14 residues. CDR1 and CDR2 (germline): MNHEY, SVGAGI. The CDR3 sequence: CASSYSRADTEAFF. The CDR3 nucleotides read TGTGCCAGCAGTTACTCCAGGGCGGACACTGAAGCTTTCTTT.

The table lists this clone with a count of one. The CDR3 nucleotides read TGTGCCAGCAGTTTATCGTCTCAGGTGAACACTGAAGCTTTCTTT. Protein sequence: CASSLSSQVNTEAFF. J is TRBJ1-1 and V is TRBV27; D not resolved. V lost 0 bases and J lost 0, with 8 bases in between. CDR1 is MNHEY and CDR2 is SMNVEV in the germline V gene (reference sequence). The CDR3 is 15 amino acids.

The rearrangement uses TRBV9 and TRBJ2-1; the match to TRBD2 covers 12 bases. The germline V gene has CDR1 SGDLS and CDR2 YYNGEE. The V and J ends lost 4 bases and 9 bases, in that order; junction bases with no gene match: 11. This CDR3 region has 16 residues. The CDR3 DNA sequence: TGTGCCAGCAGCCCCCGACTAGCGGGAGTGCGTGGTGAGCAGTTCTTC. Translated: CASSPRLAGVRGEQFF.

The chain has TRBV5-6 and TRBJ1-6; no definite D call. CDR1 is SGHDT and CDR2 is YYEEEE in the germline V gene. This CDR3 spans 14 amino acids. The ends were cut back, 6 bases at V and 9 bases at J, with 16 bases in the middle. The CDR3 nucleotides are TGTGCCAGCAAAGGTTCACCCCCTGGTTCACCCCTCCACTTT. Protein: CASKGSPPGSPLHF.

This clone appeared a single time. The chain links TRBV30 to TRBJ2-1, with TRBD2 matching 11 bases. Trimming took 4 bases from V and 5 from J; bases not matched to a gene: 7. There are 15 residues in the CDR3. Germline V gene data show CDR1 as GTSNPN and CDR2 as SVGIG (reference sequence). CDR3 protein: CAWTGGTSGHNEQFF. CDR3 in DNA: TGTGCCTGGACAGGGGGGACTAGCGGACACAATGAGCAGTTCTTC.

The chain uses TRBV9 and TRBJ2-7, with 8 bases identical to TRBD1. V gave up 4 bases and J gave up 6 bases; unmatched junction bases: 12. The V gene's germline CDR1 is SGDLS and CDR2 YYNGEE. The CDR3 has 15 amino acids. The CDR3 DNA is TGTGCCAGCAGCACCGACAGGGGTACCCCCGTCGAGCAGTACTTC. It codes for CASSTDRGTPVEQYF. Together with reference TRBV9 and TRBJ2-7, the CDR3 gives the full variable domain: DSGVTQTPKHLITATGQRVTLRCSPRSGDLSVYWYQQSLDQGLQFLIQYYNGEERAKGNILERFSAQQFPDLHSELNLSSLELGDSALYFCASSTDRGTPVEQYFGPGTRLTVT.

The chain joins TRBV7-2 to TRBJ2-6; D may correspond to TRBD1 or TRBD2 (5 bases each). The CDR3 runs to 16 residues. Germline assignment: CDR1 SGHTA and CDR2 FQGNSA. With 3 bases removed from V and 4 bases from J, the gap between germline ends came to 13 bases. The CDR3 region is CASSLSSGAGANVLTF. CDR3 nucleotides: TGTGCCAGCAGCTTGTCATCCGGGGCCGGGGCCAACGTCCTGACTTTC.

This sequence joins TRBV14 and TRBJ2-2, with D hard to call. This CDR3 comprises 11 residues. Trimming took 2 bases from V and 8 from J, leaving 3 bases between them. Germline CDR1 and CDR2: SGHDN and FVKESK. The CDR3, as DNA: TGTGCCAGCAGCCAAATTGGGGAGCTGTTTTTT. Protein sequence: CASSQIGELFF.

The rearrangement uses TRBV12-3 or TRBV12-4 and TRBJ1-5; D possibly corresponds to TRBD1 (6 bases). Trimming shortened V by 4 bases and J by 5 bases, and 9 bases separated the two germline ends. The CDR3 covers 13 residues. This CDR3 reads CASSSRGYQPQHF. CDR3 in DNA: TGTGCCAGCAGTTCCAGGGGCTATCAGCCCCAGCATTTT.

The V call is TRBV19, the J call TRBJ2-4; D is perhaps TRBD1 (5 bases). The CDR3 consists of 14 residues. V shed 6 bases and J shed 0 bases, with 9 bases lying between them. CDR1 and CDR2 (germline): LNHDA, SQIVND (reference sequence). The CDR3 sequence is CASSETVAKNIQYF. The CDR3 nucleotides are TGTGCCAGTAGCGAGACAGTAGCCAAAAACATTCAGTACTTC.